These 22 T cell receptor beta chains were sequenced from one sample in a study of memory CD4+ T cells and cytomegalovirus serostatus. The sort gate was single viable CD3+CD4+CD8-CD45RO+ cells for memory CD4+ T cells. Generated by immunoSEQ multiplex PCR, the TCRdb table keeps only in-frame clones and is missing some. Of approximately 61,000 clones in the sample, more than 75% were seen once. Material: memory CD4+ T cells from blood. The origin of the receptors is an adult in good health and CMV-seronegative.

V and J are TRBV5-6 and TRBJ2-7; D not resolved. The CDR3 consists of 14 residues. Germline lookup yields CDR1 SGHDT and CDR2 YYEEEE. Trimming took 2 bases from V and 2 from J, leaving 11 bases between them. The CDR3 coding sequence is TGTGCCAGCAGCTTTAGTCCCTTCACCTACGAGCAGTACTTC. Amino acids: CASSFSPFTYEQYF.

The rearrangement uses TRBV7-9 and TRBJ1-1, with TRBD1 as a possible D gene (5 bases). This CDR3 is 15 amino acids long. CDR1 and CDR2 from the germline V gene are SEHNR and FQNEAQ (reference sequence). Between the trimmed V and J ends, which lost 3 bases and 0 bases, there was a span of 11 bases. DNA for the CDR3: TGTGCCAGCAGCTTGGACGCCAGGGTGAACACTGAAGCTTTCTTT. Its translation is CASSLDARVNTEAFF.

The rearrangement uses TRBV7-6 and TRBJ2-3; D is uncertain. The germline CDR1 and CDR2 sequences are SGHVS and FNYEAQ. V gave up 3 bases and J gave up 5 bases, with 9 bases separating them. The CDR3 sequence is 13 residues long. The CDR3 nucleotides are TGTGCCAGCAGCTTGGGTGCGGTAGATACGCAGTATTTT. Its protein product is CASSLGAVDTQYF.

The chain links TRBV29-1 to TRBJ2-3, with 10 bases fitting TRBD2. Germline loops: CDR1 SQVTM, CDR2 ANQGSEA. This CDR3 contains 16 residues. The ends lost 5 bases at V and 4 bases at J; junction bases unmatched: 12. CDR3 DNA: TGCAGCGTTTATTCGGCTAGCGGGGGAATATCAGATACGCAGTATTTT. Translating gives CSVYSASGGISDTQYF.

The chain combines TRBV10-2 with TRBJ2-2; D might be TRBD1 or TRBD2, each matching 6 bases. V shed 11 bases and J shed 5 bases, with 21 bases lying between them. From germline, CDR1 is WSHSY and CDR2 SAAADI. The CDR3 length is 15 residues. The CDR3 coding sequence is TGCGCCGGCACGGGGGTACAGGGCGGGACCGGGGAGCTGTTTTTT. This sequence encodes CAGTGVQGGTGELFF.

This chain uses TRBV2 with TRBJ1-3; D is unclear. V lost 2 bases, J lost 4 bases, and 12 bases lay in between. CDR1 is SNHLY and CDR2 is FYNNEI in the germline V gene. The CDR3 extends over 15 amino acids. The CDR3: CASSEFGKRGNTIYF. The DNA of the CDR3 is TGTGCCAGCAGTGAATTCGGTAAACGAGGAAACACCATATATTTT. The full variable domain, completed using reference TRBV2 and TRBJ1-3, is EPEVTQTPSHQVTQMGQEVILRCVPISNHLYFYWYRQILGQKVEFLVSFYNNEISEKSEIFDDQFSVERPDGSNFTLKIRSTKLEDSAMYFCASSEFGKRGNTIYFGEGSWLTVV.

The CDR3 coding sequence is TGCGCCAGCAGTGAGATAGCAGAGGATACGCAGTATTTT. This translates into CASSEIAEDTQYF. The chain has TRBV10-1 and TRBJ2-3, with unresolved D. The CDR3 has 13 residues. In germline, CDR1 is WNHNN, CDR2 SYGVQD (reference sequence). V dropped 2 bases and J dropped 6 bases, with 9 bases sitting between them.

The chain employs TRBV18 and TRBJ1-4, with 9 bases fitting TRBD1. This CDR3 contains 15 residues. The V gene's germline CDR1 is KGHSH and CDR2 LQKENI. Trimming at V came to 3 bases and at J to 4 bases, leaving 3 bases not matched to a gene. Here the CDR3 reads CASSPGQGNNEKLFF. The CDR3 DNA reads as TGTGCCAGCTCACCGGGACAGGGAAATAATGAAAAACTGTTTTTT.

This clone was counted ten times or more. Distinct nucleotide sequences in the sample also encode this CDR3. The chain uses TRBV19 and TRBJ1-4; D is perhaps TRBD1 (6 bases). The CDR3 extends over 17 amino acids. The V end lost 7 bases, the J end lost 4 bases, and 22 bases lay between the germline ends. In germline, CDR1 is LNHDA, CDR2 SQIVND (reference sequence). The CDR3 nucleotides are TGTGCCAGTAAGGCGGGGGAGAGGGGGAGTAGTAATGAAAAACTGTTTTTT. Translation gives CASKAGERGSSNEKLFF.

The CDR3 DNA reads TGTGCCAGCAGTTTACACCCCCTGGCAGGGACACCGTTCTTT. This sequence encodes CASSLHPLAGTPFF. This sequence joins TRBV28 and TRBJ1-1; tentatively, D is TRBD1 (6 bases). The CDR3 has 14 residues. V lost 2 bases and J lost 14, with 21 bases in between. Germline-derived CDR1 and CDR2 are MDHEN and SYDVKM.

The chain has TRBV6-6 and TRBJ1-1, with TRBD1 matching over 9 bases. The ends lost 8 bases at V and 4 bases at J; junction bases unmatched: 8. This CDR3 is 14 amino acids long. Germline CDR1 MNHNY, CDR2 SVGAGI (reference sequence). CDR3: CASGDRVVVTEAFF. CDR3 DNA sequence: TGTGCCAGCGGGGACAGGGTCGTTGTCACTGAAGCTTTCTTT.

The chain combines TRBV5-1 with TRBJ2-7, with 9 nucleotides matching TRBD2. Germline V gene sequence: CDR1 SGHRS, CDR2 YFSETQ. The J segment lost 2 bases and the V segment lost 0 bases, leaving 3 bases of the junction unmatched. This CDR3 is 15 amino acids long. The CDR3 here is CASSLGLAGTYEQYF. CDR3 sequence (DNA): TGCGCCAGCAGCTTGGGTCTAGCGGGGACCTACGAGCAGTACTTC.

This clone was recorded a few times. The chain couples TRBV6-5 to TRBJ1-5; 7 nucleotides align to TRBD1. CDR3 length equals 15 residues. V dropped 5 bases and J dropped 6; count of bases not matched to a gene: 10. From germline, CDR1 is MNHEY and CDR2 SVGAGI. In DNA, the CDR3 is TGTGCCAGCAGTCCCAGGACAGGATCGGGTCAGCCCCAGCATTTT. Translation: CASSPRTGSGQPQHF.

The chain uses TRBV6-1 and TRBJ2-7, with 12 bases matching TRBD1. Trimming cost V 7 bases and J 2 bases; bases outside gene matches: 6. The V gene's germline CDR1 is MNHNS and CDR2 SASEGT. This CDR3 contains 15 residues. CDR3 region: CASILGQGAAYEQYF. The DNA of the CDR3 is TGTGCCAGCATCTTGGGACAGGGGGCTGCCTACGAGCAGTACTTC.

The chain employs TRBV5-6 and TRBJ1-1; D gene ambiguous. V was pared by 0 bases and J by 0 bases, with 15 bases between. This CDR3 is built from 17 residues. Germline assignment: CDR1 SGHDT and CDR2 YYEEEE. For the CDR3, the DNA is TGTGCCAGCAGCTTGGTGGGCGTCAGGAGCATGAACACTGAAGCTTTCTTT. Its translation is CASSLVGVRSMNTEAFF.

This chain joins TRBV5-4 and TRBJ2-6; 10 bases are shared with TRBD2. Trimming cost V 3 bases and J 1 base; bases outside gene matches: 4. This CDR3 is built from 17 residues. Germline V CDR1 and CDR2: SGHNT, YYREEE (reference sequence). The DNA of the CDR3 is TGTGCCAGCAGCTCCCTAGCGGGAGCGTCTGGGGCCAACGTCCTGACTTTC. Protein: CASSSLAGASGANVLTF.

J is TRBJ2-3 and V is TRBV19; D is undetermined. In germline, CDR1 is LNHDA, CDR2 SQIVND (reference sequence). V gave up 6 bases and J gave up 2 bases, with 3 bases separating them. This CDR3 is 11 amino acids long. This CDR3 reads CASSVTDTQYF. In DNA form, the CDR3 reads TGTGCCAGTAGCGTCACAGATACGCAGTATTTT.

In this sample, this clone turned up once. V and J are TRBV18 and TRBJ2-4, with 7 bases aligning to TRBD1. The germline V gene has CDR1 KGHSH and CDR2 LQKENI. The CDR3 totals 14 residues. J was trimmed by 5 bases and V by 6 bases; bases with no gene match: 7. DNA of the CDR3: TGTGCCAGCTCTCCAGACAGGGCAGAAAACATTCAGTACTTC. Its protein is CASSPDRAENIQYF.

The chain couples TRBV28 to TRBJ2-3; 7 bases are shared with TRBD2. CDR1 MDHEN and CDR2 SYDVKM come from the germline V gene. V dropped 3 bases and J dropped 6; count of bases not matched to a gene: 6. The CDR3 spans 14 residues. For the CDR3, the DNA is TGTGCCAGCAGTTTTGGCGGGAGTTCGGATACGCAGTATTTT. Protein sequence: CASSFGGSSDTQYF.

This clone has only one observation. This chain links TRBV10-1 with TRBJ2-3, with D perhaps given as TRBD1 or TRBD2 (6 bases each). The CDR3 has 14 residues. V dropped 2 bases and J dropped 3 bases, with 9 bases sitting between them. The germline V gene encodes CDR1 WNHNN and CDR2 SYGVQD (reference sequence). Here the CDR3 DNA reads TGCGCCAGCAGTGAGCCGGGGGCGACAGATACGCAGTATTTT. This translates into CASSEPGATDTQYF.

The chain couples TRBV18 to TRBJ2-7; TRBD1 matches 8 bases. Losses at the gene ends were 3 bases for V and 6 bases for J; bases not matched to a gene: 13. The CDR3 spans 16 residues. From germline, CDR1 is KGHSH and CDR2 LQKENI. DNA for the CDR3: TGTGCCAGCTCACCCAACAGACAGGGGCTGGCGTCCGAGCAGTACTTC. This sequence encodes CASSPNRQGLASEQYF.

The J gene is TRBJ2-1, the V gene TRBV2; D perhaps matches TRBD2 (5 bases). Trimming removed 7 bases at V and 5 bases at J, with 9 bases between. Germline CDR1 reads SNHLY; CDR2 reads FYNNEI. The CDR3 length is 12 residues. For the CDR3, the DNA is TGTGCCAGCAAGAGGCGGGACAATGAGCAGTTCTTC. Its translation is CASKRRDNEQFF. Filled out from reference TRBV2 and TRBJ2-1, the complete variable domain reads EPEVTQTPSHQVTQMGQEVILRCVPISNHLYFYWYRQILGQKVEFLVSFYNNEISEKSEIFDDQFSVERPDGSNFTLKIRSTKLEDSAMYFCASKRRDNEQFFGPGTRLTVL.